This T cell receptor (beta chain) was captured in a study of identifying expanded T cells in peripheral blood. V shed 3 bases, J shed 0 bases, and the junction held 2 bases outside the gene matches. The CDR3 is made up of 14 amino acids. Germline V lookup: CDR1 SEHNR, CDR2 FQNEAQ (reference sequence). TCRdb's table, derived via immunoSEQ multiplex PCR, lists solely in-frame clones and lacks some. The repertoire holds some 99,000 clones, 88% seen once, with 8.4% in the top ten. The sample consisted of blood. This TCR came from a person between 18 and 69 years old in good health. V usage is TRBV7-9 and J usage is TRBJ2-7, with 7 bases identical to TRBD1. CDR3 in amino acids: CASSFGTASYEQYF. CDR3 DNA: TGTGCCAGCAGCTTCGGGACAGCCTCCTACGAGCAGTACTTC.